This entry lists 27 T cell receptor beta chains sequenced from one sample in a study of cytomegalovirus exposure and HLA in healthy donors. The PCR ran on 60 Vbeta and 13 Jbeta primers. TCRdb's copy holds only in-frame clones and misses some; the assay was immunoSEQ multiplex PCR. Of 60,000 to 75,000 clones in the sample, roughly 78% were seen once. The sequenced sample was PBMCs. These receptors came from a middle-aged woman in good health and CMV-seropositive.

This clone was seen just once. The chain employs TRBV30 and TRBJ2-5; 9 positions match TRBD1. Looked up from germline, CDR1 is GTSNPN and CDR2 is SVGIG (reference sequence). The CDR3 length is 14 residues. J gave up 4 bases and V 5 bases, and 8 bases lay outside the gene matches. In nucleotides, the CDR3 is TGTGCCTGGGGGGAGGCGACAGGGGGAGAGACCCAGTACTTC. It specifies CAWGEATGGETQYF.

CDR3 region: CASSRGPLANYGYTF. CDR3 bases: TGTGCCAGCAGTAGGGGGCCTCTAGCTAACTATGGCTACACCTTC. J is TRBJ1-2 and V is TRBV27; 7 nucleotides agree with TRBD1. V was pared by 5 bases and J by 0 bases, with 6 bases of the junction left unmatched. The CDR3 spans 15 residues. Germline V gene lookup returns CDR1 MNHEY and CDR2 SMNVEV (reference sequence).

The rearrangement uses TRBV27 and TRBJ1-2; D gene uncertain. Trimming removed 8 bases from V and 6 bases from J, with 13 bases in between. The CDR3 length is 12 residues. Germline loops: CDR1 MNHEY, CDR2 SMNVEV (reference sequence). CDR3: CASPGRSDGYTF. CDR3 sequence (DNA): TGTGCCAGCCCGGGTAGAAGTGATGGCTACACCTTC.

The sample holds one count of this clone. The V call is TRBV25-1, the J call TRBJ2-6; unclear D gene. Germline assignment: CDR1 MGHDK and CDR2 SYGVNS. V dropped 10 bases and J dropped 2 bases, with 9 bases sitting between them. The CDR3 spans 13 residues. The CDR3 is CAISEPGANVLTF. The CDR3 DNA is TGTGCCATCTCGGAGCCTGGGGCCAACGTCCTGACTTTC.

This clone has a handful of counts. The V and J genes are TRBV10-3 and TRBJ2-3; 7 bases fit TRBD2. Germline lookup yields CDR1 ENHRY and CDR2 SYGVKD. This CDR3 contains 14 residues. V dropped 4 bases and J dropped 0; count of bases not matched to a gene: 1. Here the CDR3 DNA reads TGTGCCATCAGTGGCGGGGGAAGCACAGATACGCAGTATTTT. Protein sequence: CAISGGGSTDTQYF.

Of note for this clone: The junction shows a germline mismatch at one end, possibly a read error. V and J are TRBV7-9 and TRBJ2-7; D is undetermined. The CDR3 consists of 12 residues. From germline, CDR1 is SEHNR and CDR2 FQNEAQ (reference sequence). CDR3 coding DNA: TGTTCCAGCAGCTTAACCGGGTACGAGCAGTACTTC. It encodes CSSSLTGYEQYF.

The chain joins TRBV6-1 to TRBJ1-4; D is ambiguous. Germline V gene sequence: CDR1 MNHNS, CDR2 SASEGT. Trimming pared 3 bases from V and 2 bases from J, leaving 10 bases between. There are 15 residues in the CDR3. The CDR3 bases are TGTGCCAGCAGTGACCCGACGAGGACTAATGAAAAACTGTTTTTT. Its protein is CASSDPTRTNEKLFF.

Concerning this clone: Other nucleotide sequences from this sample produce the same CDR3. The V gene is TRBV6-5, the J gene TRBJ1-1; unclear D gene. The V gene lost 8 bases and the J gene lost 3 bases, with 7 bases spanning the gap. In germline, CDR1 is MNHEY, CDR2 SVGAGI. CDR3 size: 11 residues. CDR3 in DNA: TGTGCCAGCTCCCGGGACACTGAAGCTTTCTTT. Translation gives CASSRDTEAFF.

J is TRBJ2-1 and V is TRBV10-3, with 10 bases fitting TRBD1. The CDR3 has 18 residues. J was trimmed by 8 bases and V by 0 bases; bases with no gene match: 13. The germline CDR1 and CDR2 sequences are ENHRY and SYGVKD. CDR3 nucleotide sequence: TGTGCCATCAGTGAGTCAGCTGAACTCCGGGACAGGGGAGATGAGCAGTTCTTC. Translated, it gives CAISESAELRDRGDEQFF.

The chain links TRBV2 to TRBJ1-2; possibly TRBD1 for D (6 bases). Germline CDR1 reads SNHLY; CDR2 reads FYNNEI. The CDR3 has 14 amino acids. The V gene lost 4 bases and the J gene lost 3 bases, with 12 bases spanning the gap. CDR3 loop: CASSVRQADYGYTF. The CDR3 DNA reads as TGTGCCAGCAGTGTGAGACAGGCTGACTATGGCTACACCTTC.

The V call is TRBV9, the J call TRBJ2-3, with D perhaps TRBD1 (6 bases). Germline V lookup: CDR1 SGDLS, CDR2 YYNGEE. V dropped 3 bases and J dropped 2 bases, with 22 bases sitting between them. The CDR3 is 18 amino acids. In DNA, the CDR3 is TGTGCCAGCAGCGCCGCGTTGGGGGCCACAGTGGCCACAGATACGCAGTATTTT. It codes for CASSAALGATVATDTQYF.

This clone was recorded only once. This rearrangement joins TRBV5-1 to TRBJ2-2; TRBD1 matches at 7 bases. The CDR3 is 14 residues long. Trimming removed 0 bases from V and 7 bases from J; junction bases left unmatched: 3. Germline loops: CDR1 SGHRS, CDR2 YFSETQ. Here the CDR3 DNA reads TGCGCCAGCAGCTTGGGTGACAGGGTCGGGGAGCTGTTTTTT. It yields the protein CASSLGDRVGELFF.

This clone was picked up a small number of times. The chain combines TRBV7-3 with TRBJ1-6; TRBD1 agrees at 7 bases. Trimming took 2 bases from V and 9 from J; bases not matched to a gene: 4. Germline values: CDR1 SGHTA, CDR2 FQGTGA. The CDR3 consists of 14 residues. The CDR3 here is CASSLGGTASPLHF. The CDR3 region has the DNA TGTGCCAGCAGCTTAGGGGGGACAGCTTCACCCCTCCACTTT. The entire variable domain, with the rest obtained from reference TRBV7-3 and TRBJ1-6, is as follows: GAGVSQTPSNKVTEKGKYVELRCDPISGHTALYWYRQSLGQGPEFLIYFQGTGAADDSGLPNDRFFAVRPEGSVSTLKIQRTERGDSAVYLCASSLGGTASPLHFGNGTRLTVT.

V usage is TRBV5-1 and J usage is TRBJ2-3; D not certain. Germline values: CDR1 SGHRS, CDR2 YFSETQ. There are 16 residues in the CDR3. Trimming pared 0 bases from V and 0 bases from J, leaving 11 bases between. CDR3 sequence: CASSLGFSYSTDTQYF. The CDR3 DNA reads TGCGCCAGCAGCTTGGGGTTTAGCTATAGCACAGATACGCAGTATTTT.

V usage is TRBV6-5 and J usage is TRBJ1-2, with 7 bases lining up with TRBD1. V was pared by 5 bases and J by 3 bases, with 6 bases of the junction left unmatched. The length of the CDR3 is 14 residues. The germline CDR1 and CDR2 sequences are MNHEY and SVGAGI. The CDR3 protein is CASSRGQADYGYTF. The CDR3 coding sequence is TGTGCCAGCAGTAGGGGGCAGGCTGACTATGGCTACACCTTC.

This clone has only a few counts. The chain carries TRBV6-1 and TRBJ1-5, with D perhaps matching TRBD1 (5 bases). This CDR3 comprises 13 residues. V was pared by 11 bases and J by 4 bases, with 15 bases between. Germline CDR1 reads MNHNS; CDR2 reads SASEGT. The CDR3 DNA follows: TGTGCCTTCGCTACAGGAAGGAATCAGCCCCAGCATTTT. This sequence encodes CAFATGRNQPQHF.

This chain joins TRBV19 and TRBJ2-7, with 7 positions matching TRBD2. CDR3 size: 12 residues. Germline V lookup: CDR1 LNHDA, CDR2 SQIVND (reference sequence). Germline trimming cut 3 bases from V and 4 bases from J; bases unmatched to any gene: 0. CDR3 nucleotide sequence: TGTGCCAGTAGTATGGGAGGGTACGAGCAGTACTTC. Protein product: CASSMGGYEQYF.

The CDR3 loop reads CAWETGANSPLHF. The CDR3 DNA reads as TGTGCCTGGGAAACAGGGGCCAATTCACCCCTCCACTTT. The genes are TRBV30 and TRBJ1-6; 7 bases line up with TRBD1. In germline, CDR1 is GTSNPN, CDR2 SVGIG (reference sequence). Trimming cost V 5 bases and J 7 bases; bases outside gene matches: 5. This CDR3 is built from 13 residues.

This chain links TRBV2 with TRBJ2-7; D is possibly TRBD2 (6 bases). This CDR3 is 13 amino acids long. The germline V and J ends were trimmed by 8 bases and 1 base, with 12 bases remaining between them. Germline V gene sequence: CDR1 SNHLY, CDR2 FYNNEI. DNA of the CDR3: TGTGCCAGCGATCGGGACTTTTCCTACGAGCAGTACTTC. Amino acids: CASDRDFSYEQYF.

The V gene is TRBV5-4, the J gene TRBJ1-2, with 7 bases aligning to TRBD1. The V segment lost 3 bases and the J segment 8 bases; nucleotides outside the gene matches: 7. The CDR3 spans 13 residues. Germline assignment: CDR1 SGHNT and CDR2 YYREEE (reference sequence). DNA for the CDR3: TGTGCCAGCAGCTCTTCTTACAGGGGCGGCTACACCTTC. Translation: CASSSSYRGGYTF.

This clone was seen only a few times. V and J are TRBV19 and TRBJ2-1; 9 bases match TRBD1. Germline trimming cut 6 bases from V and 7 bases from J; bases unmatched to any gene: 4. Germline CDR1 reads LNHDA; CDR2 reads SQIVND (reference sequence). The CDR3 totals 13 residues. DNA for the CDR3: TGTGCCAGTAGCGGGACAGGGTGGAATGAGCAGTTCTTC. This gives the protein CASSGTGWNEQFF.

In its sample, this clone was seen a few times. The chain employs TRBV5-8 and TRBJ2-3; D might be TRBD1 (5 bases). Germline V gene sequence: CDR1 SGHTS, CDR2 YDEGEE. The CDR3 runs 15 residues. V lost 1 base and J 1 base, leaving 10 bases between the germline ends. Written as DNA, the CDR3 is TGTGCCAGCAGCTTGCAGGGATGGGGCACAGATACGCAGTATTTT. It specifies CASSLQGWGTDTQYF.

The V call is TRBV18, the J call TRBJ1-1; 10 bases fit TRBD1. V lost 6 bases to trimming and J lost 11 bases; unmatched junction nucleotides: 9. CDR3 length equals 13 residues. The germline gives CDR1 KGHSH, CDR2 LQKENI. CDR3 in DNA: TGTGCCAGCTCGCTCGACAGGGGGCAAGGGGCTTTCTTT. Protein: CASSLDRGQGAFF.

The rearrangement links TRBV6-1 to TRBJ2-7; 9 bases are shared with TRBD2. J was trimmed by 4 bases and V by 2 bases; bases with no gene match: 3. The CDR3 is 14 residues long. The germline V gene has CDR1 MNHNS and CDR2 SASEGT. CDR3 residues: CASSESGGYYEQYF. CDR3 DNA: TGTGCCAGCAGTGAAAGCGGGGGGTATTACGAGCAGTACTTC.

The chain is built from TRBV6-7 and TRBJ1-5, with 8 nucleotides matching TRBD1. TRBV6-7 is known as an ORF, though its function is uncertain. Germline trimming cut 7 bases from V and 4 bases from J; bases unmatched to any gene: 9. The CDR3 totals 15 residues. CDR3 in amino acids: CASILPDRANQPQHF. The CDR3, as DNA: TGTGCCAGCATTCTACCGGACAGGGCTAATCAGCCCCAGCATTTT.

The V call is TRBV7-6, the J call TRBJ1-1; tentatively, D is TRBD1 (5 bases). Germline CDR1 and CDR2: SGHVS and FNYEAQ. Trimming took off 0 bases at V and 2 bases at J, with 7 bases between the two ends. The length of the CDR3 is 14 residues. The CDR3 DNA sequence: TGTGCCAGCAGCTTAGCCAGGGCCAACACTGAAGCTTTCTTT. Protein sequence: CASSLARANTEAFF.

The genes are TRBV6-1 and TRBJ1-5; tentatively, D is TRBD1 (6 bases). In germline, CDR1 is MNHNS, CDR2 SASEGT. The CDR3 is 14 residues long. With 6 bases removed from V and 0 bases from J, the gap between germline ends came to 9 bases. CDR3 region: CASSYRVSNQPQHF. In nucleotides, the CDR3 is TGTGCCAGCAGCTACAGGGTTAGCAATCAGCCCCAGCATTTT.